A single sample gave rise to the 9 T cell receptor beta chains below, sequenced in a study of siplizumab effects on memory and regulatory T cells. Profiling relied on immunoSEQ multiplex PCR, and the TCRdb table lists in-frame clones only, not all of them. The sample includes tens of thousands of clones, more than 80% of them seen just once. Sequenced input: CD8+ T cells sorted from blood. These receptors came from a human donor in good health.

This rearrangement joins TRBV19 to TRBJ2-3; TRBD2 aligns across 9 bases. The CDR3 loop spans 14 amino acids. V shed 7 bases and J 2 bases; nucleotides not matched to a gene: 4. Germline V CDR1 and CDR2: LNHDA, SQIVND (reference sequence). The CDR3 DNA reads TGTGCCAGTAATCCGGGACTAGCCACAGATACGCAGTATTTT. This codes for CASNPGLATDTQYF.

The V gene is TRBV19, the J gene TRBJ2-7, with D perhaps TRBD2 (6 bases). Trimming removed 5 bases at V and 4 bases at J, with 15 bases between. CDR3 length equals 14 residues. Germline assignment: CDR1 LNHDA and CDR2 SQIVND (reference sequence). This CDR3 is CASSPAREHYEQYF. For the CDR3, the DNA is TGTGCCAGTAGTCCCGCGCGGGAACATTACGAGCAGTACTTC.

This clone was seen just once. This rearrangement joins TRBV19 to TRBJ2-7; D is unclear. This CDR3 has 13 residues. CDR1 is LNHDA, CDR2 SQIVND, per germline (reference sequence). Deletions cut 8 bases from V and 2 bases from J, with 13 bases between. The CDR3 coding sequence is TGTGCCAGTGGGCCTAGTGGACCCTACGAGCAGTACTTC. Translated: CASGPSGPYEQYF.

The rearrangement links TRBV9 to TRBJ1-1; 7 bases are a match to TRBD1. The CDR3 has 16 residues. V lost 4 bases to trimming and J lost 1 base; unmatched junction nucleotides: 10. Per the germline V gene, CDR1 is SGDLS and CDR2 is YYNGEE. CDR3 in DNA: TGTGCCAGCAGCCCGCCCTGGACAGGACAGAACACTGAAGCTTTCTTT. It specifies CASSPPWTGQNTEAFF.

V is TRBV5-5 and J is TRBJ2-7; no clear D gene. V gave up 2 bases and J gave up 11 bases, with 11 bases separating them. The germline V gene has CDR1 SGHKS and CDR2 YYEKEE (reference sequence). There are 11 residues in the CDR3. CDR3 bases: TGTGCCAGCAGCTTCGGCACAGATGAGTACTTC. Its protein is CASSFGTDEYF.

The rearrangement links TRBV5-5 to TRBJ2-7; 10 bases fit TRBD2. Per germline, CDR1 SGHKS and CDR2 YYEKEE (reference sequence). Losses at the gene ends were 3 bases for V and 2 bases for J; bases not matched to a gene: 17. The CDR3 covers 19 residues. The CDR3 region has the DNA TGTGCCAGCAGCTCCACTTTTATTTATACTAGCGGGATGACCTACGAGCAGTACTTC. This sequence encodes CASSSTFIYTSGMTYEQYF.

In this sample, this clone turned up once. This rearrangement joins TRBV4-1 to TRBJ2-1, with TRBD2 as a possible D gene (6 bases). This CDR3 is built from 14 residues. V lost 4 bases to trimming and J lost 7 bases, with 14 bases between them. The V gene's germline CDR1 is MGHRA and CDR2 YSYEKL. The CDR3 loop reads CASSPLGLANEQFF. In DNA form, the CDR3 reads TGCGCCAGCAGCCCCTTGGGGCTAGCGAATGAGCAGTTCTTC.

The chain combines TRBV21-1 with TRBJ1-4. TRBV21-1 is a known pseudogene. The CDR3 consists of 12 residues. The CDR3 sequence: CASSMTRGGLFF. CDR3 DNA: TGTGCCAGCAGCATGACGAGGGGAGGACTGTTTTTT.

This chain connects TRBV6-5 to TRBJ1-1; D unclear. Deletions cut 0 bases from V and 2 bases from J, with 7 bases between. Germline CDR1 MNHEY, CDR2 SVGAGI. This CDR3 comprises 14 residues. CDR3 amino acids: CASSYSIINTEAFF. CDR3 in DNA: TGTGCCAGCAGTTACTCGATTATAAACACTGAAGCTTTCTTT.